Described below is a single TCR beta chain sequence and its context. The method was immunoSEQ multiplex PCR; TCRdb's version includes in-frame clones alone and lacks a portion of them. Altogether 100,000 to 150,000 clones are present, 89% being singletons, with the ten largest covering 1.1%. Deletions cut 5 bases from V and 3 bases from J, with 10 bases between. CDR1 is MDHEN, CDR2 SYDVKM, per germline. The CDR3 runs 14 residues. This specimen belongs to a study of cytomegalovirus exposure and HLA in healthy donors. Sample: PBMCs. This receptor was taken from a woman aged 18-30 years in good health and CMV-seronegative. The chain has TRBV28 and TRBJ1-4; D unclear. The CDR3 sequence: CASSPKIANEKLFF. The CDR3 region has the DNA TGTGCCAGCAGTCCAAAAATAGCTAATGAAAAACTGTTTTTT.